These 30 T cell receptor beta chains came from one sample sequenced in a study of blood T cell repertoires in COVID-19. Produced via immunoSEQ multiplex PCR; TCRdb's table is partial and in-frame only. The sample records under 200,000 clones, around 79% being singletons. Input material: peripheral blood. The origin of the receptors is a woman aged 55-70 years with COVID-19, enrolled during active disease.

J is TRBJ2-3 and V is TRBV6-5; D perhaps matches TRBD2 (6 bases). CDR3 size: 14 residues. V was trimmed by 4 bases and J by 1 base, leaving 9 bases between them. Germline V lookup: CDR1 MNHEY, CDR2 SVGAGI. CDR3 nucleotides: TGTGCCAGCAGTTCCTGGGAGGGCACAGATACGCAGTATTTT. Translation gives CASSSWEGTDTQYF.

V usage is TRBV4-2 and J usage is TRBJ1-2; 10 bases line up with TRBD1. Germline loops: CDR1 LGHNA, CDR2 YNFKEQ. Trimming cost V 10 bases and J 4 bases; bases outside gene matches: 15. CDR3 length: 16 amino acids. The chain's CDR3 is CATLTGGARGGYGYTF. CDR3 nucleotide sequence: TGTGCCACCCTGACAGGGGGCGCGCGAGGGGGCTATGGCTACACCTTC.

V gene TRBV11-3 combines with J gene TRBJ2-1, with D possibly matching TRBD1 (6 bases). Trimming removed 5 bases at V and 6 bases at J, with 20 bases between. The CDR3 is 16 residues long. CDR1 SGHNT and CDR2 YENEEA come from the germline V gene. The CDR3 nucleotides read TGTGCCAGCAGCCTAACCGGGACAACGCCTCTCAATGAGCAGTTCTTC. Translated: CASSLTGTTPLNEQFF.

This clone came up once. The chain joins TRBV5-1 to TRBJ2-5, with 13 positions matching TRBD2. V trimming: 4 bases; J trimming: 4 bases; junction bases outside the gene matches: 4. CDR3 size: 15 residues. Germline assignment: CDR1 SGHRS and CDR2 YFSETQ. CDR3 bases: TGCGCCAGCAGCCCGGGACTAGCGGGAACAGAGACCCAGTACTTC. This encodes CASSPGLAGTETQYF.

The chain combines TRBV6-1 with TRBJ1-3, with TRBD1 as a possible D gene (6 bases). The CDR3 totals 18 residues. With 4 bases removed from V and 0 bases from J, the gap between germline ends came to 19 bases. Germline CDR1 and CDR2: MNHNS and SASEGT. The chain's CDR3 is CASSVFQGWEISGNTIYF. The CDR3 DNA reads as TGTGCCAGCAGTGTTTTTCAGGGGTGGGAGATCTCTGGAAACACCATATATTTT.

The rearrangement joins TRBV7-3 to TRBJ2-3; no reliable D call. The V end lost 1 base, the J end lost 2 bases, and 7 bases lay between the germline ends. This CDR3 is 14 amino acids long. Germline-derived CDR1 and CDR2 are SGHTA and FQGTGA. CDR3 coding DNA: TGTGCCAGCAGCTTAATTCCTAACACAGATACGCAGTATTTT. As protein: CASSLIPNTDTQYF.

V gene TRBV5-1 combines with J gene TRBJ1-4; D call uncertain. Trimming took off 4 bases at V and 0 bases at J, with 25 bases between the two ends. Germline V gene data show CDR1 as SGHRS and CDR2 as YFSETQ. The CDR3 length is 20 residues. In DNA form, the CDR3 reads TGCGCCAGCAGCCCCTTCGGGATATCCCCCCTACGCACAACTAATGAAAAACTGTTTTTT. Protein sequence: CASSPFGISPLRTTNEKLFF.

The gene calls are TRBV7-9 and TRBJ2-7; 7 positions match TRBD1. The junction had 12 bases not matched to a gene; V was cut back by 5 bases and J by 5 bases. CDR1 is SEHNR and CDR2 is FQNEAQ in the germline V gene (reference sequence). The CDR3 loop spans 15 amino acids. The chain's CDR3 is CASSPFGQDADEQYF. CDR3 DNA sequence: TGTGCCAGCAGCCCCTTCGGACAGGACGCGGACGAGCAGTACTTC. The whole variable domain, remainder taken from reference TRBV7-9 and TRBJ2-7, is DTGVSQNPRHKITKRGQNVTFRCDPISEHNRLYWYRQTLGQGPEFLTYFQNEAQLEKSRLLSDRFSAERPKGSFSTLEIQRTEQGDSAMYLCASSPFGQDADEQYFGPGTRLTVT.

The CDR3 sequence: CASSPIGRGASQAFF. In nucleotides, the CDR3 is TGTGCCAGCAGCCCCATAGGAAGGGGCGCCTCACAAGCTTTCTTT. This sequence joins TRBV7-2 and TRBJ1-1, with D maybe TRBD1 (5 bases). Germline assignment: CDR1 SGHTA and CDR2 FQGNSA. This CDR3 contains 15 residues. V lost 5 bases to trimming and J lost 9 bases, with 22 bases between them. The whole variable domain, remainder taken from reference TRBV7-2 and TRBJ1-1, is GAGVSQSPSNKVTEKGKDVELRCDPISGHTALYWYRQSLGQGLEFLIYFQGNSAPDKSGLPSDRFSAERTGGSVSTLTIQRTQQEDSAVYLCASSPIGRGASQAFFGQGTRLTVV.

The V gene is TRBV5-1, the J gene TRBJ2-2; TRBD2 matches 8 bases. Per germline, CDR1 SGHRS and CDR2 YFSETQ. V shed 4 bases and J 6 bases; nucleotides not matched to a gene: 11. The CDR3 is made up of 16 amino acids. The CDR3 DNA reads TGCGCCAGCAGCCGGGGGGGGCCGGGGCAACCCGGGGAGCTGTTTTTT. It encodes CASSRGGPGQPGELFF.

The chain uses TRBV5-4 and TRBJ2-1; TRBD2 matches 7 bases. The trim removed 4 bases at V and 12 bases at J, leaving 4 bases unmatched. The CDR3 is 11 residues long. The germline gives CDR1 SGHNT, CDR2 YYREEE (reference sequence). The CDR3 bases are TGTGCCAGCAGCCGGGGGGTTGTGCAGTTCTTC. Translating it yields CASSRGVVQFF.

V and J are TRBV5-5 and TRBJ1-1; D is undetermined. The CDR3 spans 16 residues. CDR1 SGHKS and CDR2 YYEKEE come from the germline V gene (reference sequence). Trimming pared 4 bases from V and 3 bases from J, leaving 19 bases between. The CDR3 sequence is CASSPIAGESDTEAFF. The CDR3 nucleotides are TGTGCCAGCAGCCCCATCGCCGGGGAGAGCGACACTGAAGCTTTCTTT.

The chain carries TRBV12-3 or TRBV12-4 and TRBJ1-4; maybe TRBD1 (5 bases). V was pared by 6 bases and J by 8 bases, with 13 bases between. The CDR3 consists of 13 residues. The CDR3 DNA reads TGTGCCAGCAGACGGGGCGCGGGGGAAAAACTGTTTTTT. It yields the protein CASRRGAGEKLFF.

The chain recombines TRBV30 with TRBJ2-7; tentative D call: TRBD2 (5 bases). V lost 7 bases to trimming and J lost 1 base, with 11 bases between them. CDR1 is GTSNPN and CDR2 is SVGIG in the germline V gene (reference sequence). This CDR3 has 12 amino acids. The CDR3 nucleotides read TGTGCCTTCCAGACGGGATCCTACGAGCAGTACTTC. The encoded protein is CAFQTGSYEQYF.

The CDR3: CASRLDRGGEKLFF. The CDR3 nucleotides are TGTGCCAGCAGACTCGACAGGGGCGGTGAAAAACTGTTTTTT. The chain employs TRBV28 and TRBJ1-4, with 8 positions matching TRBD1. There are 14 residues in the CDR3. Germline V CDR1 and CDR2: MDHEN, SYDVKM. The J segment lost 7 bases and the V segment lost 6 bases, leaving 7 bases of the junction unmatched.

V gene TRBV6-6 combines with J gene TRBJ2-5; D might be TRBD2 (6 bases). V lost 5 bases, J lost 2 bases, and 15 bases lay in between. CDR3 length: 15 residues. Per the germline V gene, CDR1 is MNHNY and CDR2 is SVGAGI (reference sequence). The CDR3 is CASSSRDLGQETQYF. In DNA, the CDR3 is TGTGCCAGCAGTAGCAGGGACTTGGGGCAAGAGACCCAGTACTTC.

For the CDR3, the DNA is TGTGCCAGCAGCCAAGATGCGGTTCAGTCGAGGGGCTACACCTTC. It specifies CASSQDAVQSRGYTF. The chain employs TRBV14 and TRBJ1-2, with no clear D. Trimming cost V 0 bases and J 8 bases, with 16 bases left between them. Germline-derived CDR1 and CDR2 are SGHDN and FVKESK. The CDR3 runs to 15 residues.

The chain joins TRBV3-1 (or the pseudogene TRBV3-2) to TRBJ2-5, with D maybe TRBD2 (5 bases). CDR1 and CDR2 from the germline V gene are LGHDT and YNNKEL (reference sequence). The CDR3 totals 16 residues. The V and J ends lost 4 bases and 7 bases respectively, with 22 bases between them. CDR3 loop: CASSLLQSDAAGTQYF. DNA for the CDR3: TGTGCCAGCAGCCTATTACAGTCGGACGCCGCGGGGACCCAGTACTTC.

The chain uses TRBV3-1 (or the pseudogene TRBV3-2) and TRBJ2-1; 15 nucleotides line up with TRBD2. CDR1 is LGHDT, CDR2 YNNKEL, per germline (reference sequence). This CDR3 comprises 19 residues. V lost 1 base to trimming and J lost 1 base; unmatched junction nucleotides: 5. The CDR3 loop is CASSQVGLAGGRSYNEQFF. Here the CDR3 DNA reads TGTGCCAGCAGCCAAGTGGGACTAGCGGGGGGCCGATCCTACAATGAGCAGTTCTTC.

This clone appeared once. This chain uses TRBV7-9 with TRBJ1-2; TRBD1 might be the D (6 bases). The germline CDR1 and CDR2 sequences are SEHNR and FQNEAQ (reference sequence). This CDR3 comprises 11 residues. V lost 5 bases and J 7 bases, leaving 8 bases between the germline ends. CDR3 in DNA: TGTGCCAGCAGCAGGGACATTGGCTACACCTTC. It yields the protein CASSRDIGYTF. The variable domain in full, with the rest retrieved from reference TRBV7-9 and TRBJ1-2, is DTGVSQNPRHKITKRGQNVTFRCDPISEHNRLYWYRQTLGQGPEFLTYFQNEAQLEKSRLLSDRFSAERPKGSFSTLEIQRTEQGDSAMYLCASSRDIGYTFGSGTRLTVV.

The rearrangement uses TRBV28 and TRBJ1-5; D gene unclear. The CDR3 is 15 residues long. The V gene lost 3 bases and the J gene lost 2 bases, with 11 bases spanning the gap. Germline V gene lookup returns CDR1 MDHEN and CDR2 SYDVKM. The CDR3 is CASSLSLAGNQPQHF. The DNA of the CDR3 is TGTGCCAGCAGTTTGTCCTTGGCGGGCAATCAGCCCCAGCATTTT.

The chain joins TRBV5-1 to TRBJ2-3, with a tentative D call TRBD1 (6 bases). This CDR3 has 14 residues. Germline assignment: CDR1 SGHRS and CDR2 YFSETQ. Trimming pared 4 bases from V and 3 bases from J, leaving 12 bases between. In DNA, the CDR3 is TGCGCCAGCAGCCTGGCCCAGGGGACAGATACGCAGTATTTT. This codes for CASSLAQGTDTQYF. The full variable domain, with the rest looked up from reference TRBV5-1 and TRBJ2-3, is KAGVTQTPRYLIKTRGQQVTLSCSPISGHRSVSWYQQTPGQGLQFLFEYFSETQRNKGNFPGRFSGRQFSNSRSEMNVSTLELGDSALYLCASSLAQGTDTQYFGPGTRLTVL.

The chain joins TRBV5-4 to TRBJ2-1, with TRBD1 matching 9 bases. The CDR3 sequence is 14 residues long. Trimming cost V 4 bases and J 6 bases; bases outside gene matches: 5. The germline V gene has CDR1 SGHNT and CDR2 YYREEE (reference sequence). The chain's CDR3 is CASSRDRVGNEQFF. DNA for the CDR3: TGTGCCAGCAGCAGGGACAGGGTGGGCAATGAGCAGTTCTTC. The complete variable domain, with remaining parts taken from reference TRBV5-4 and TRBJ2-1, reads ETGVTQSPTHLIKTRGQQVTLRCSSQSGHNTVSWYQQALGQGPQFIFQYYREEENGRGNFPPRFSGLQFPNYSSELNVNALELDDSALYLCASSRDRVGNEQFFGPGTRLTVL.

In nucleotides, the CDR3 is TGCGCCAGCAGCATTTCGGGACAGGGGACTTTCAATGAGCAGTTCTTC. Its translation is CASSISGQGTFNEQFF. This rearrangement joins TRBV5-1 to TRBJ2-1, with 10 bases that match TRBD1. Per germline, CDR1 SGHRS and CDR2 YFSETQ. The length of the CDR3 is 16 residues. V trimming: 4 bases; J trimming: 6 bases; junction bases outside the gene matches: 10.

This clone was seen a handful of times. The V call is TRBV7-2, the J call TRBJ2-7, with D perhaps TRBD2 (5 bases). Trimming stripped 1 base from V and 3 bases from J, with 13 bases between. CDR1 SGHTA and CDR2 FQGNSA come from the germline V gene. There are 15 residues in the CDR3. CDR3 sequence (DNA): TGTGCCAGCAGCTTAGACGGTGGACTCGGCTACGAGCAGTACTTC. Residues: CASSLDGGLGYEQYF. Combining the CDR3 with reference TRBV7-2 and TRBJ2-7 gives the whole variable domain GAGVSQSPSNKVTEKGKDVELRCDPISGHTALYWYRQSLGQGLEFLIYFQGNSAPDKSGLPSDRFSAERTGGSVSTLTIQRTQQEDSAVYLCASSLDGGLGYEQYFGPGTRLTVT.

The rearrangement uses TRBV2 and TRBJ2-1, with TRBD2 identical over 10 bases. V lost 6 bases to trimming and J lost 7 bases; unmatched junction nucleotides: 9. The CDR3 runs to 15 residues. Looked up from germline, CDR1 is SNHLY and CDR2 is FYNNEI. The CDR3 region is CASSGGAGGRNEQFF. In nucleotides, the CDR3 is TGTGCCAGCAGCGGGGGAGCGGGGGGGCGGAATGAGCAGTTCTTC.

The chain joins TRBV6-5 to TRBJ1-2; D is perhaps TRBD1 (5 bases). V was trimmed by 0 bases and J by 6 bases, leaving 11 bases between them. The CDR3 length is 14 residues. CDR1 and CDR2 (germline): MNHEY, SVGAGI. CDR3 sequence: CASSYSFAGDGYTF. In DNA, the CDR3 is TGTGCCAGCAGTTACTCGTTCGCGGGGGATGGCTACACCTTC.

V gene TRBV3-1 (or the pseudogene TRBV3-2) combines with J gene TRBJ2-2, with TRBD2 matching over 8 bases. The CDR3 length is 15 residues. CDR1 and CDR2 from the germline V gene are LGHDT and YNNKEL (reference sequence). J gave up 4 bases and V 1 base, and 2 bases lay outside the gene matches. As DNA, the CDR3 is TGTGCCAGCAGCCAAGCAGCGGGGGTCACCGGGGAGCTGTTTTTT. Encoded protein: CASSQAAGVTGELFF.

J is TRBJ2-5 and V is TRBV28, with TRBD1 matching 8 bases. J gave up 5 bases and V 3 bases, and 5 bases lay outside the gene matches. The length of the CDR3 is 14 residues. The germline CDR1 and CDR2 sequences are MDHEN and SYDVKM. As DNA, the CDR3 is TGTGCCAGCAGTTTGGGTCGGGACAGGGAGACCCAGTACTTC. This translates into CASSLGRDRETQYF.

The chain couples TRBV19 to TRBJ2-5; perhaps TRBD1 as D (5 bases). In germline, CDR1 is LNHDA, CDR2 SQIVND (reference sequence). Trimming pared 1 base from V and 5 bases from J, leaving 14 bases between. The CDR3 covers 15 residues. CDR3 DNA sequence: TGTGCCAGTAGTATAGTCTTAGGGGTGTCGGAGACCCAGTACTTC. It codes for CASSIVLGVSETQYF.